This TCR beta chain was retrieved from a study of CXCR3-negative and CXCR3-positive naive CD8 T cells. The TRB libraries of cDNA were built by UMI-labeled 5' RACE. TCRdb reprocessed the 5' RACE reads; each CDR3 protein has one entry and no DNA is given. The sample table sets out about 150,000 distinct CDR3 sequences. With respect to this clonotype: What it binds is unknown.

Study conclusions and caveats: Naive cells that were CXCR3-positive had more hydrophobic TRB CDR3s (compared with CXCR3-negative naive cells).

CD45RO-CCR7+CD27+CD95- was the phenotype of naive CD8+ T cells. The germline CDR1 and CDR2 sequences are MDHEN and SYDVKM. This CDR3 is built from 14 residues. The receptor was derived from a human donor in good health. Some clones in this sample may be carry-over from other donors' samples. This chain links TRBV28 with TRBJ2-5; TCRdb proposes TRBD1, but this gene call is untestable without DNA. The sequencing sample was made of naive CXCR3+ CD8+ T cells from blood. Regarding subset: CD45RO-CCR7+CD27+CD95- naive CD8+ T cells expressing CXCR3 (TNR3+). This chain's CDR3 is CASSTGQGRETQYF.